The rows below give T cell receptor beta chains drawn from one sample of a study of spatial heterogeneity in lung cancer. From the 5' RACE reads, TCRdb called clonotypes with MiXCR, one entry per CDR3 protein. This table holds around 45,000 distinct CDR3 sequences, approximately 12% found once. Sequenced material: PBMCs, taken at surgery. Every receptor here comes from a female donor with early-stage non-small cell lung cancer. The CDR3 runs from the conserved cysteine through the conserved F or W. D genes are given only for firm matches. Some rows have no size entry. The others give once, few or many, or a class for an expanded clone.

CDR3 DNA,CDR3 protein,clone size,V gene,D gene,J gene
TGCGCCAGCAGCTTGCTCCCAGGACAGAACTATGGCTACACCTTC,CASSLLPGQNYGYTF,few,TRBV5-1,-,TRBJ1-2
TGCGCCAGCAGCTTGCCAGAAACTAGCACAGATACGCAGTATTTT,CASSLPETSTDTQYF,few,TRBV5-1,-,TRBJ2-3
TGTGCCAGCAGTGAGGGCCCTCGGGAGCAGTACTTC,CASSEGPREQYF,few,TRBV2,-,TRBJ2-7
TGCAGTGCCCCCGCAGGGGGACCCCCCTACGAGCAGTACTTC,CSAPAGGPPYEQYF,many,TRBV20-1,TRBD1,TRBJ2-7
TGTGCCAGCAGCAACCACAGGTCTACAGATACGCAGTATTTT,CASSNHRSTDTQYF,-,TRBV7-2,-,TRBJ2-3
TGCAGCGTTGGTTGGCTAGCGGGTAATGAGCAGTTCTTC,CSVGWLAGNEQFF,many,TRBV29-1,TRBD2,TRBJ2-1
TGCAGCGTTGCGTTGGACAGGGGATCGCAGTATTTT,CSVALDRGSQYF,few,TRBV29-1,TRBD1,TRBJ2-3
TGTGCCAGCAGCTTGGGGACTAGCCGTTACAATGAGCAGTTCTTC,CASSLGTSRYNEQFF,-,TRBV5-6,TRBD2,TRBJ2-1
TGTGCCAGCAGCCTAGGGACAGATCATACCTACGAGCAGTACTTC,CASSLGTDHTYEQYF,-,TRBV7-6,TRBD1,TRBJ2-7
TGTGCCAGCAGTTCAGCCGATTGGGCTATAGAATACGAGCAGTACTTC,CASSSADWAIEYEQYF,few,TRBV28,-,TRBJ2-7
TGTGCCAGCAAAGGACAGGGCCCTAATTCACCCCTCCACTTT,CASKGQGPNSPLHF,many,TRBV28,TRBD1,TRBJ1-6
TGTGCCAGCAGTTTACCCGGGGGTCGAGATACGCAGTATTTT,CASSLPGGRDTQYF,few,TRBV28,-,TRBJ2-3
TGTGCCAGTAGTACCCGCGGGGGGGCCATACTGAATGAGCAGTTCTTC,CASSTRGGAILNEQFF,-,TRBV19,TRBD2,TRBJ2-1
TGTGCCAGCAGTTTATATAGCGGGGCCTCCTATTTCACAGATACGCAGTATTTT,CASSLYSGASYFTDTQYF,few,TRBV27,TRBD2,TRBJ2-3
TGTGCCAGCAGCTGGGGGCCCACAGATACGCAGTATTTT,CASSWGPTDTQYF,few,TRBV11-3,-,TRBJ2-3
TGTGCCACCTCCGATCCGACAGTAGGCTACACCTTC,CATSDPTVGYTF,-,TRBV6-1,-,TRBJ1-2
TGCAGTGCTATCTTGCGCACTGAAGCTTTCTTT,CSAILRTEAFF,-,TRBV20-1,-,TRBJ1-1
TGTGCCAGCAGTTCCTCCGGGACAGGGGGCCACACCATATATTTT,CASSSSGTGGHTIYF,many,TRBV12-3/TRBV12-4,TRBD1,TRBJ1-3
TGTGCCAGTAGTACCAGGGATCCGACCCTTTATACCGGCTTGGAGACCCAGTACTTC,CASSTRDPTLYTGLETQYF,few,TRBV19,-,TRBJ2-5
TGCAGCGTTAGTTCTCCAGGGCAGAACACCGGGGAGCTGTTTTTT,CSVSSPGQNTGELFF,few,TRBV29-1,-,TRBJ2-2
TGCAGTGCTAGTGAAGGGGTAGAGACCCAGTACTTC,CSASEGVETQYF,-,TRBV20-1,-,TRBJ2-5
TGTGCCAGCAGACCGGACCCTAGCAATCAGCCCCAGCATTTT,CASRPDPSNQPQHF,-,TRBV2,-,TRBJ1-5
TGTGCCAGCAGCTTAGACGGGACCACGGCTTTCTTT,CASSLDGTTAFF,few,TRBV7-2,-,TRBJ1-1
TGTGCCAGCAGTTACTCGGGACTGCTATATCAGCCCCAGCATTTT,CASSYSGLLYQPQHF,-,TRBV6-2/TRBV6-3,-,TRBJ1-5
TGCGCCAGCAGCTTGTCCAGGAACACTGAAGCTTTCTTT,CASSLSRNTEAFF,many,TRBV5-1,-,TRBJ1-1
TGTGCCAGTGCCCTATTGACAGTGAACACTGAAGCTTTCTTT,CASALLTVNTEAFF,few,TRBV5-6,-,TRBJ1-1
TGTGCCAGCAGCGTAGGACAGGGGGCCCAAGAGACCCAGTACTTC,CASSVGQGAQETQYF,many,TRBV9,TRBD1,TRBJ2-5
TGTGCCAGCTCACCAGAACAGGGATACGAGCAGTACTTC,CASSPEQGYEQYF,-,TRBV18,-,TRBJ2-7
TGTGCCAGCAGCGTAGGCCCCCTAGCGGGCCAAGAGACCCAGTACTTC,CASSVGPLAGQETQYF,-,TRBV9,TRBD2,TRBJ2-5
TGTGCCAGCAGCCTTGGGGTCTACGAGCAGTACTTC,CASSLGVYEQYF,few,TRBV3-1,-,TRBJ2-7
TGTGCCAGCAGCTTGGCCATACAGCTTTACGAGCAGTACTTC,CASSLAIQLYEQYF,-,TRBV5-6,-,TRBJ2-7
TGTGCCAGCAGCTCCGGACTAGCGGGCACAACCTACAATGAGCAGTTCTTC,CASSSGLAGTTYNEQFF,few,TRBV11-3,TRBD2,TRBJ2-1
TGTGCCAGACCACAGGGCCGCACAGATACGCAGTATTTT,CARPQGRTDTQYF,once,TRBV2,-,TRBJ2-3
TGTGCCAGCAGAGGACAGCGACACACCGGGGAGCTGTTTTTT,CASRGQRHTGELFF,few,TRBV6-9,-,TRBJ2-2
TGTGCCAGCAGAAACGGGAGGGTCGAAGCTTTCTTT,CASRNGRVEAFF,many,TRBV6-1,-,TRBJ1-1
TGTGCCAGCAGTTTAAACGGGAATTCACCCCTCCACTTT,CASSLNGNSPLHF,few,TRBV12-3/TRBV12-4,-,TRBJ1-6
TGCGCCAGCAGCTTGGGGACAGATACCTACGAGCAGTACTTC,CASSLGTDTYEQYF,many,TRBV5-1,-,TRBJ2-7
TGTGCCAGCAGTCAGTCCCGTTACGATACGCAGTATTTT,CASSQSRYDTQYF,-,TRBV6-5,-,TRBJ2-3
TGCGCCAGCAGCTTGTCTCCCCGGGACGAGCAGTACTTC,CASSLSPRDEQYF,many,TRBV5-1,-,TRBJ2-7
TGTGCCAGCAGTGAAGTCCCACATGACAATGAGCAGTTCTTC,CASSEVPHDNEQFF,many,TRBV2,-,TRBJ2-1
TGTGCCAGCAGCTTGGGGGCAGGGGGGTCCTACGAGCAGTACTTC,CASSLGAGGSYEQYF,many,TRBV5-6,-,TRBJ2-7
TGTGCCAGCAGTAGACAGGGGGCAAGAGACAATGAGCAGTTCTTC,CASSRQGARDNEQFF,few,TRBV25-1,TRBD1,TRBJ2-1
TGTGCCAGTAGTTCAACAGGGGGAAGCACAGATACGCAGTATTTT,CASSSTGGSTDTQYF,-,TRBV19,TRBD1,TRBJ2-3
TGTGCCAGCAGCGAAACCGGGACCCCCACTAGCACAGATACGCAGTATTTT,CASSETGTPTSTDTQYF,-,TRBV9,-,TRBJ2-3
TGTGCCAGCAGTGCTGGGACAGGGATGACTGAAGCTTTCTTT,CASSAGTGMTEAFF,-,TRBV7-2,TRBD1,TRBJ1-1